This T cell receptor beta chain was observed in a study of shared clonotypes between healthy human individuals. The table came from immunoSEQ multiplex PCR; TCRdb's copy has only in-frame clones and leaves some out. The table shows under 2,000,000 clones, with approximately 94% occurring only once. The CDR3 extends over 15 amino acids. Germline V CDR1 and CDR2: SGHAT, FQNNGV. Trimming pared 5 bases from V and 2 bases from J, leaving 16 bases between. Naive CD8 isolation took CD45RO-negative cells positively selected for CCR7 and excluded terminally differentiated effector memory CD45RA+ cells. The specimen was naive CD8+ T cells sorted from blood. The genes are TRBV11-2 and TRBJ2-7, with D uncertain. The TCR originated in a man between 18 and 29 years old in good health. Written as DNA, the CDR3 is TGTGCCAGCAGCCGAGAAGGAAGGGCCCCCTACGAGCAGTACTTC. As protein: CASSREGRAPYEQYF.